These 30 T cell receptor beta chains were sequenced from one sample in a study of cytomegalovirus exposure and HLA in healthy donors. The PCR employed 60 Vbeta primers together with 13 Jbeta primers. Here immunoSEQ multiplex PCR was the method, and the copy in TCRdb shows in-frame clones only, minus some. The profile shows approximately 200,000 clones, roughly three quarters of them singletons. Specimen: PBMCs. These receptors were obtained from a woman younger than 30 in good health and CMV-seronegative.

This chain links TRBV19 with TRBJ1-6; 7 bases map to TRBD1. This CDR3 has 17 residues. Germline CDR1 is LNHDA and CDR2 is SQIVND (reference sequence). The V and J ends lost 5 bases and 0 bases, in that order; junction bases with no gene match: 7. The CDR3 nucleotides are TGTGCCAGTAGTCTCCGGGACAGCAGCTCCTATAATTCACCCCTCCACTTT. Translated: CASSLRDSSSYNSPLHF. Looking up the rest from reference TRBV19 and TRBJ1-6 gives the full variable domain: DGGITQSPKYLFRKEGQNVTLSCEQNLNHDAMYWYRQDPGQGLRLIYYSQIVNDFQKGDIAEGYSVSREKKESFPLTVTSAQKNPTAFYLCASSLRDSSSYNSPLHFGNGTRLTVT.

The chain has TRBV11-2 and TRBJ2-3; 12 bases map to TRBD2. CDR3 length: 15 residues. V gave up 6 bases and J gave up 3 bases; unmatched junction bases: 4. The germline V gene has CDR1 SGHAT and CDR2 FQNNGV. Here the CDR3 DNA reads TGTGCCAGCAGACCCACTAGCGGGAGGACAGATACGCAGTATTTT. The encoded protein is CASRPTSGRTDTQYF.

J is TRBJ2-7 and V is TRBV4-1; 8 nucleotides line up with TRBD1. The CDR3 is 15 residues long. V shed 5 bases and J 1 base; nucleotides not matched to a gene: 7. Germline CDR1 and CDR2: MGHRA and YSYEKL. The CDR3 reads CASSARGDRSYEQYF. The DNA of the CDR3 is TGCGCCAGCAGCGCCCGTGGGGACAGGTCCTACGAGCAGTACTTC.

J is TRBJ1-1 and V is TRBV29-1; tentatively, D is TRBD1 (5 bases). Germline loops: CDR1 SQVTM, CDR2 ANQGSEA. The germline V and J ends were trimmed by 5 bases and 1 base, with 11 bases remaining between them. The CDR3 extends over 13 amino acids. CDR3 residues: CSVRPGENTEAFF. In nucleotides, the CDR3 is TGCAGCGTTAGACCGGGGGAGAACACTGAAGCTTTCTTT.

This chain uses TRBV7-8 with TRBJ2-1, with a possible D match to TRBD2 (7 bases). CDR3 length: 17 residues. Trimming cost V 5 bases and J 5 bases, with 22 bases left between them. Germline-derived CDR1 and CDR2 are SGHVS and FQNEAQ. The CDR3 sequence is CASSPRALGGLDNEQFF. The CDR3 bases are TGTGCCAGCAGCCCCAGAGCTTTGGGGGGGCTCGACAATGAGCAGTTCTTC.

The chain is built from TRBV30 and TRBJ2-7, with D possibly TRBD2 on 5 matching bases. The germline V gene has CDR1 GTSNPN and CDR2 SVGIG (reference sequence). Between the trimmed V and J ends, which lost 4 bases and 3 bases, there was a span of 13 bases. The CDR3 runs to 13 residues. CDR3 sequence (DNA): TGTGCCTGGACCGCCAGGAGGAACTACGAGCAGTACTTC. It encodes CAWTARRNYEQYF.

The rearrangement uses TRBV5-1 and TRBJ2-3; TRBD1 matches at 10 bases. Germline V gives CDR1 SGHRS, CDR2 YFSETQ. V shed 5 bases and J 3 bases; nucleotides not matched to a gene: 9. This CDR3 contains 16 residues. Here the CDR3 reads CASSRDRGGGTDTQYF. CDR3 bases: TGCGCCAGCAGTCGGGACAGGGGAGGGGGTACAGATACGCAGTATTTT.

This clone was observed a few times. The genes are TRBV19 and TRBJ2-7, with a tentative D call TRBD2 (5 bases). CDR1 and CDR2 (germline): LNHDA, SQIVND (reference sequence). The CDR3 spans 15 residues. Trimming stripped 0 bases from V and 3 bases from J, with 12 bases between. The CDR3 region has the DNA TGTGCCAGTAGTATAGACCGGACTTTTATCTACGAGCAGTACTTC. Its protein is CASSIDRTFIYEQYF.

The chain couples TRBV30 to TRBJ2-7; 9 bases match TRBD1. Germline CDR1 reads GTSNPN; CDR2 reads SVGIG (reference sequence). There are 18 residues in the CDR3. J gave up 0 bases and V 3 bases, and 15 bases lay outside the gene matches. The CDR3 nucleotides read TGTGCCTGGAGGCCTCCGGGACAGGGACCACAGAGCTCCTACGAGCAGTACTTC. Amino acids: CAWRPPGQGPQSSYEQYF.

The chain recombines TRBV28 with TRBJ1-6; 9 bases map to TRBD1. The CDR3 sequence is 15 residues long. After removal of 10 bases from V and 8 bases from J, the junction contained 12 bases not matched to a gene. The germline V gene encodes CDR1 MDHEN and CDR2 SYDVKM. In nucleotides, the CDR3 is TGTGCCATCCAGGGGAAGACAGGGGGTTATTCACCCCTCCACTTT. It translates to CAIQGKTGGYSPLHF.

The rearrangement uses TRBV7-2 and TRBJ2-7; D is possibly TRBD2 (6 bases). Germline V gene sequence: CDR1 SGHTA, CDR2 FQGNSA. The CDR3 length is 13 residues. V lost 3 bases and J lost 6, with 12 bases in between. For the CDR3, the DNA is TGTGCCAGCAGCTTGACTAGATCAAGCGAGCAGTACTTC. This encodes CASSLTRSSEQYF. Supplemented by reference TRBV7-2 and TRBJ2-7, the full variable domain reads GAGVSQSPSNKVTEKGKDVELRCDPISGHTALYWYRQSLGQGLEFLIYFQGNSAPDKSGLPSDRFSAERTGGSVSTLTIQRTQQEDSAVYLCASSLTRSSEQYFGPGTRLTVT.

This clone appeared a single time. V gene TRBV28 combines with J gene TRBJ1-6; 10 bases are a match to TRBD1. Per germline, CDR1 MDHEN and CDR2 SYDVKM. The CDR3 covers 15 residues. The J segment lost 9 bases and the V segment lost 8 bases, leaving 10 bases of the junction unmatched. CDR3 residues: CASGASDRGLSPLHF. In nucleotides, the CDR3 is TGTGCCAGCGGTGCTTCTGACAGGGGGCTTTCACCCCTCCACTTT.

The V and J genes are TRBV10-3 and TRBJ1-1; D is unresolved. The V end lost 4 bases, the J end lost 1 base, and 10 bases lay between the germline ends. The CDR3 is made up of 14 amino acids. The germline V gene encodes CDR1 ENHRY and CDR2 SYGVKD. The CDR3 coding sequence is TGTGCCATCAGTGGGGAGCCGTGGAACACTGAAGCTTTCTTT. Amino acid sequence: CAISGEPWNTEAFF.

CDR3 sequence reads: CASSLVDRLGAYGYTF. The CDR3 DNA sequence: TGTGCCAGCAGCTTAGTCGACAGGCTAGGGGCGTATGGCTACACCTTC. V and J are TRBV7-3 and TRBJ1-2, with D possibly being TRBD1 (6 bases). CDR1 and CDR2 from the germline V gene are SGHTA and FQGTGA. The CDR3 is 16 residues long. V dropped 2 bases and J dropped 5 bases, with 18 bases sitting between them.

The chain is built from TRBV6-1 and TRBJ1-2; D might be TRBD1 (5 bases). The CDR3 totals 15 residues. V was shortened by 2 bases and J by 8 bases, with 18 bases between the two germline ends. The germline V gene encodes CDR1 MNHNS and CDR2 SASEGT. The CDR3 DNA reads TGTGCCAGCAGTGAACAGGGCCCGGACGTAAGCGGCTACACCTTC. This translates into CASSEQGPDVSGYTF.

The CDR3 loop reads CASSLGAGDFDEQFF. Written as DNA, the CDR3 is TGCGCCAGCAGCTTGGGGGCAGGGGATTTTGATGAGCAGTTCTTC. This rearrangement joins TRBV5-1 to TRBJ2-1, with a tentative D call TRBD1 (6 bases). The germline gives CDR1 SGHRS, CDR2 YFSETQ. The V and J ends lost 0 bases and 8 bases respectively, with 15 bases between them. This CDR3 has 15 amino acids.

This rearrangement joins TRBV6-1 to TRBJ1-1; possible D gene TRBD1, 5 bases. V was pared by 6 bases and J by 4 bases, with 18 bases between. CDR1 and CDR2 (germline): MNHNS, SASEGT. The CDR3 has 15 amino acids. CDR3 amino acids: CASSPSGTLITEAFF. CDR3 sequence (DNA): TGTGCCAGCAGCCCTTCCGGGACTTTAATCACTGAAGCTTTCTTT.

The CDR3 is CASSLEAGGSGELFF. CDR3 DNA: TGCGCCAGCAGCTTGGAGGCGGGGGGGTCCGGGGAGCTGTTTTTT. This chain connects TRBV5-1 to TRBJ2-2, with TRBD2 matching over 9 bases. V trimming: 0 bases; J trimming: 6 bases; junction bases outside the gene matches: 3. The length of the CDR3 is 15 residues. Per the germline V gene, CDR1 is SGHRS and CDR2 is YFSETQ.

The J gene is TRBJ1-1, the V gene TRBV5-1; D gene unclear. The CDR3 contains 13 residues. Germline V gene data show CDR1 as SGHRS and CDR2 as YFSETQ. V lost 7 bases, J lost 2 bases, and 12 bases lay in between. CDR3 amino acids: CASALPGNTEAFF. The CDR3 nucleotides read TGCGCCAGCGCCCTACCAGGAAACACTGAAGCTTTCTTT.

This clone was picked up a small number of times. The chain uses TRBV7-6 and TRBJ2-1; 9 bases map to TRBD2. This CDR3 is built from 14 residues. The V gene's germline CDR1 is SGHVS and CDR2 FNYEAQ. The V gene end was trimmed by 4 bases and the J gene end by 9 bases; junction bases not matched to a gene: 7. CDR3 nucleotide sequence: TGTGCCAGCAGCTCGGGACTAGCTGTGGGTGAGCAGTTCTTC. Protein sequence: CASSSGLAVGEQFF.

The V and J genes are TRBV6-1 and TRBJ1-3; D not certain. Trimming cost V 7 bases and J 4 bases, with 14 bases left between them. Germline V gene data show CDR1 as MNHNS and CDR2 as SASEGT. There are 14 residues in the CDR3. CDR3 bases: TGTGCCAGCACAGGCCCCCTTTCAGGAAACACCATATATTTT. Amino acids: CASTGPLSGNTIYF.

This clone was found a few times. This chain connects TRBV7-9 to TRBJ1-4; D uncertain. CDR3 length: 16 amino acids. Germline assignment: CDR1 SEHNR and CDR2 FQNEAQ (reference sequence). V dropped 5 bases and J dropped 0 bases, with 13 bases sitting between them. The chain's CDR3 is CASSPTAGATNEKLFF. As DNA, the CDR3 is TGTGCCAGCAGCCCTACTGCTGGAGCAACTAATGAAAAACTGTTTTTT.

This clone was counted a few times. The CDR3, as DNA: TGTGCCAGCAGACCCAATACAGGGCGTTCTGAAGCTTTCTTT. The encoded protein is CASRPNTGRSEAFF. The gene calls are TRBV11-2 and TRBJ1-1; tentative D call: TRBD1 (6 bases). This CDR3 has 14 amino acids. CDR1 and CDR2 (germline): SGHAT, FQNNGV. Trimming stripped 6 bases from V and 6 bases from J, with 17 bases between.

The CDR3 loop is CASSTPGTSASEQYF. The CDR3 DNA is TGTGCCAGCAGTACCCCCGGGACTAGCGCCTCAGAGCAGTACTTC. The gene calls are TRBV27 and TRBJ2-7; 10 positions match TRBD2. In germline, CDR1 is MNHEY, CDR2 SMNVEV (reference sequence). Losses at the gene ends were 5 bases for V and 7 bases for J; bases not matched to a gene: 11. The CDR3 runs 15 residues.

This clone has only a few counts. The chain employs TRBV2 and TRBJ1-4, with D maybe TRBD1 (6 bases). Germline CDR1 SNHLY, CDR2 FYNNEI. Trimming cost V 3 bases and J 9 bases, with 20 bases left between them. The CDR3 sequence is 16 residues long. This chain's CDR3 is CASSEDRLRFGKKLFF. CDR3 DNA: TGTGCCAGCAGTGAGGACAGATTGAGATTCGGGAAAAAACTGTTTTTT.

The chain employs TRBV9 and TRBJ2-5; no reliable D call. Germline V lookup: CDR1 SGDLS, CDR2 YYNGEE. V lost 2 bases and J lost 5, with 13 bases in between. The CDR3 has 14 amino acids. The CDR3 is CASSVGAKDETQYF. CDR3 sequence (DNA): TGTGCCAGCAGCGTTGGAGCTAAGGATGAGACCCAGTACTTC.

The J gene is TRBJ1-3, the V gene TRBV7-8; a weak D match, TRBD1 (5 bases). This CDR3 spans 15 amino acids. V dropped 2 bases and J dropped 2 bases, with 10 bases sitting between them. CDR1 and CDR2 from the germline V gene are SGHVS and FQNEAQ. The CDR3 coding sequence is TGTGCCAGCAGCTTACAAGGGGCGGCTGGAAACACCATATATTTT. The encoded protein is CASSLQGAAGNTIYF. The full variable domain, rest sourced from reference TRBV7-8 and TRBJ1-3, is GAGVSQSPRYKVAKRGQDVALRCDPISGHVSLFWYQQALGQGPEFLTYFQNEAQLDKSGLPSDRFFAERPEGSVSTLKIQRTQQEDSAVYLCASSLQGAAGNTIYFGEGSWLTVV.

This clone appeared a single time. This rearrangement joins TRBV29-1 to TRBJ2-3; D is uncertain. Trimming stripped 4 bases from V and 3 bases from J, with 11 bases between. The CDR3 spans 13 residues. Germline V gives CDR1 SQVTM, CDR2 ANQGSEA. The chain's CDR3 is CSVVRYQTDTQYF. The CDR3, as DNA: TGCAGCGTTGTCAGGTACCAAACAGATACGCAGTATTTT.

The gene calls are TRBV7-3 and TRBJ2-6; D is perhaps TRBD2 (6 bases). Between the trimmed V and J ends, which lost 1 base and 4 bases, there was a span of 8 bases. Germline CDR1 and CDR2: SGHTA and FQGTGA. There are 15 residues in the CDR3. The CDR3: CASSLSAGGANVLTF. The CDR3 DNA reads TGTGCCAGCAGCTTAAGTGCGGGAGGGGCCAACGTCCTGACTTTC.

The sample holds a few counts of this clone. The chain is built from TRBV7-3 and TRBJ1-1, with no clear D. Trimming stripped 2 bases from V and 3 bases from J, with 7 bases between. The CDR3 sequence is 13 residues long. Germline CDR1 is SGHTA and CDR2 is FQGTGA. CDR3 loop: CASSLRGDTEAFF. The DNA for the CDR3 is TGTGCCAGCAGCTTACGGGGAGACACTGAAGCTTTCTTT.